This entry features one T cell receptor (beta chain) sequence. In this sample, this clone turned up once. Its specific antigen is unknown. Per-nucleotide qualities are absent, and no much larger clonotype sits a single base away. TCRbeta CDR3 regions were amplified from genomic DNA by means of the immunoSEQ Assay, a bias-controlled multiplex PCR. The authors' pipeline ran thus. The number of nucleated cells in each sample was estimated from the amplification of reference gene primers within the assay. Sequence reads were collapsed and filtered to measure the absolute abundance of every unique TCRbeta CDR3 rearrangement. For each sample, productive Simpson clonality was calculated by taking the square root of Simpson's diversity index across productive rearrangements. Not all clones reach the TCRdb copy of this immuneACCESS table, which keeps in-frame sequences only. Checked studies attribute under half of the gap to unresolved V genes and leave the rest unexplained. That table gives V, J and clone size, and the DNA gave D and trimming. The sample has under 400,000 clones on record, nearly 90% of them singletons. Approximately 6.2% of the sample rests with the top ten.

Here V drops 0 bases and J drops 4 bases, and the junction holds 9 bases not matched to any gene. Reading from cysteine to phenylalanine, the CDR3 counts 19 amino acids. Only the CDR3 part of the read is kept: 57 bases, read in frame from the first base. CDR1 and CDR2 are drawn from the germline V gene: KGHSH, LQKENI. This specimen belongs to a study of blood T cell repertoires in COVID-19 (TCRdb year 2020). About the full investigation: Samples from collaborators originated in the United States, Italy and Spain and spanned both the acute and convalescent phases of COVID-19. The material from the prospective study consisted of cDNA or gDNA derived from T cells, B-cell-depleted T cells, or PBMCs. Deeply sampled blood TCRbeta repertoires from subjects exposed to, actively infected with, or recovered from COVID-19 were included in the dataset. A freely available public database, intended as a resource for researchers studying the immune response to SARS-CoV-2, is where the repertoires were released. The samples were drawn from two sources: the first 160 participants of the ongoing ImmuneRACE study, and 1,200 or so subjects contributed by 6 global collaborators. The sample metadata nearly always contained a de-identified subject ID, COVID-19 status, age in years and sex. Where HLA class I and class II types were available, the types were taken from metadata supplied by the sample provider, not from assay-based typing.

Study-wide conclusions, independent of this receptor: Clinical and demographic metadata were provided uncurated, with the amount varying by source and participant.

Collaborating institutions collected whole blood in K2EDTA tubes following their own protocols. Collaborator samples were shipped for TCRbeta analysis as frozen whole blood, isolated PBMCs, or DNA extracted from either sample type. Sequencing was performed on peripheral blood. In this chain, TRBV18 is recombined with TRBJ1-4; a stretch of 12 junction bases matches TRBD1. The source is a man between 18 and 35 years old with active or convalescent COVID-19. The CDR3 sequence is CASSPPNRDRGRGNEKLFF. The bases read TGTGCCAGCTCACCACCGAATCGGGACAGGGGGCGCGGTAATGAAAAACTGTTTTTT. The variable domain in full, with residues beyond the CDR3 obtained from the reference TRBV18 and TRBJ1-4 genes, is NAGVMQNPRHLVRRRGQEARLRCSPMKGHSHVYWYRQLPEEGLKFMVYLQKENIIDESGMPKERFSAEFPKEGPSILRIQQVVRGDSAAYFCASSPPNRDRGRGNEKLFFGSGTQLSVL.